Below are 9 T cell receptor beta chains sequenced from a single sample in a study of blood T cells in healthy people across ages. Alongside a J-beta primer mix, a sample-barcoded 5' primer served in a second PCR lasting about 6 to 11 cycles. TCRdb itself ran the 5' RACE reads through MiXCR, one entry per CDR3 protein. The table shows hundreds of thousands of distinct CDR3 sequences, with around 36% occurring only once. Sample: blood. These receptors all stem from a man aged 18-30 years in good health.

This clonotype was seen a few times. This chain links TRBV29-1 with TRBJ1-1; maybe TRBD1 (5 bases). The CDR3 length is 15 residues. V lost 0 bases to trimming and J lost 3 bases, with 14 bases between them. Looked up from germline, CDR1 is SQVTM and CDR2 is ANQGSEA. The CDR3 is CSVEEDQGWDTEAFF. The CDR3 DNA follows: TGCAGCGTTGAAGAAGACCAGGGTTGGGACACTGAAGCTTTCTTT.

There are a few counts of this clonotype. The chain is built from TRBV27 and TRBJ1-1; D possibly corresponds to TRBD1 (6 bases). Per germline, CDR1 MNHEY and CDR2 SMNVEV (reference sequence). With 5 bases removed from V and 0 bases from J, the gap between germline ends came to 13 bases. The CDR3 runs 15 residues. The CDR3 region is CASSPQQGMNTEAFF. The CDR3 DNA follows: TGTGCCAGCAGTCCCCAGCAGGGGATGAACACTGAAGCTTTCTTT.

This clonotype was recorded a few times. The V and J genes are TRBV3-1 and TRBJ2-6, with D possibly matching TRBD1 (5 bases). V was shortened by 0 bases and J by 4 bases, with 16 bases between the two germline ends. CDR1 and CDR2 (germline): LGHDT, YNNKEL (reference sequence). The CDR3 runs 18 residues. The CDR3 bases are TGTGCCAGCAGCCAAGATCCCTTTGCAGGGATCGGGGCCAACGTCCTGACTTTC. It translates to CASSQDPFAGIGANVLTF.

Details on this clonotype: Relative to the germline gene, one junction end is altered; a read error may explain this. This chain joins TRBV20-1 and TRBJ2-1; weak D call: TRBD2 (5 bases). The CDR3 runs to 15 residues. Germline CDR1 DFQATT, CDR2 SNEGSKA (reference sequence). The CDR3 spells CSAREADDSYNGQFF. The CDR3 DNA reads TGCAGTGCTAGAGAAGCGGACGACTCCTACAATGGGCAGTTCTTC.

This clonotype was picked up a small number of times. The V and J genes are TRBV20-1 and TRBJ1-1; TRBD1 matches 8 bases. Germline loops: CDR1 DFQATT, CDR2 SNEGSKA (reference sequence). With V trimmed by 3 bases and J by 5 bases, 5 bases remained unmatched. This CDR3 contains 13 residues. The CDR3 sequence: CSARRDRWTEAFF. The CDR3 nucleotides are TGCAGTGCTAGGAGGGACAGGTGGACTGAAGCTTTCTTT.

There are a few counts of this clonotype. V and J are TRBV6-2 or TRBV6-3 and TRBJ2-5; D assignment may be TRBD1 or TRBD2 (5 bases each). CDR1 and CDR2 (germline): MNHEY, SVGEGT. The CDR3 is made up of 14 amino acids. V was cut by 2 bases and J by 5 bases, with 12 bases left in between. CDR3 region: CASSYVGVAETQYF. CDR3 bases: TGTGCCAGCAGTTACGTGGGGGTGGCGGAGACCCAGTACTTC.

The chain employs TRBV7-9 and TRBJ2-1; D unresolved. The CDR3 length is 14 residues. The germline gives CDR1 SEHNR, CDR2 FQNEAQ (reference sequence). The V gene lost 1 base and the J gene lost 13 bases, with 17 bases spanning the gap. The DNA for the CDR3 is TGTGCCAGCAGCTTAGGTCTCGGGCAAGAGACCCAGTTCTTC. Its protein product is CASSLGLGQETQFF.

The chain carries TRBV25-1 and TRBJ1-1; 10 nucleotides match TRBD1. V lost 4 bases and J lost 2; bases outside the gene matches: 16. In germline, CDR1 is MGHDK, CDR2 SYGVNS. There are 19 residues in the CDR3. CDR3 DNA: TGTGCCAGCAGTGCACCTCCGGGACAGGGGTACCAGGGAAACACTGAAGCTTTCTTT. Residues: CASSAPPGQGYQGNTEAFF.

This chain uses TRBV7-9 with TRBJ2-1; D is undetermined. Germline CDR1 reads SEHNR; CDR2 reads FQNEAQ (reference sequence). V lost 0 bases and J 13 bases, leaving 7 bases between the germline ends. The CDR3 consists of 11 residues. The CDR3 is CASSLAESQFF. CDR3 bases: TGTGCCAGCAGCTTAGCGGAGTCCCAGTTCTTC.